These T cell receptor beta chains were read from a single sample in a study of cytomegalovirus exposure and HLA in healthy donors. Using immunoSEQ multiplex PCR, the repertoire was profiled, and TCRdb retains in-frame clones only, with some absent. The profile shows under 200,000 clones, under 95% of them singletons. Sequencing input: PBMCs. The origin of the receptors is a woman aged 18-29 years in good health and CMV-seropositive. The CDR3 runs from the conserved cysteine through the conserved F or W.

j_gene	v_gene	CDR3aa
TRBJ2-4	TRBV18	CASSPLASGNIQYF
TRBJ2-1	TRBV9	CASSDLAGGGAEQFF
TRBJ2-2	TRBV7-2	CASSLGLANTGELFF
TRBJ1-1	TRBV9	CASSSPTGLNTEAFF
TRBJ1-6	TRBV5-1	CASSSPDSGSPLHF
TRBJ2-2	TRBV5-4	CASSLWGEDTGELFF
TRBJ2-3	TRBV4-3	CASSQDGVHTDTQYF
TRBJ1-1	TRBV4-2	CASSHQRTLAGNTEAFF
TRBJ2-5	TRBV4-3	CASSQRGGSTSQETQYF
TRBJ2-3	TRBV7-9	CASSPPGFSTDTQYF
TRBJ2-5	TRBV11-2	CASSKTSAQETQYF
TRBJ2-1	TRBV7-2	CASSSREGSSYNEQFF
TRBJ2-7	TRBV27	CASSPARVGEQYF
TRBJ2-1	TRBV7-2	CASSSPTSGRAKSYNEQFF
TRBJ2-1	TRBV5-1	CASSLAGLAGGYNEQFF
TRBJ2-1	TRBV9	CASSVASFENEQFF
TRBJ2-6	TRBV18	CASSPVVRSGSGANVLTF
TRBJ2-1	TRBV25-1	CASSGPPGQGNEQFF
TRBJ2-5	TRBV7-9	CASSLAGGRIETQYF
TRBJ2-3	TRBV9	CASSPGGVSTDTQYF
TRBJ2-5	TRBV2	CASSDPRVGETQYF
TRBJ2-3	TRBV27	CASSQLAGADTQYF
TRBJ2-1	TRBV6-4	CASSELAGPRNEQFF
TRBJ2-7	TRBV6-6	CASSYAGVSYEQYF
TRBJ1-2	TRBV2	CATNRDSMRGYTF
TRBJ2-1	TRBV27	CASSLLSSYNEQFF
TRBJ1-3	TRBV19	CASSVDRGRGNTIYF
TRBJ1-1	TRBV5-1	CASSTGLDTGNTEAFF
TRBJ2-2	TRBV4-3	CASSQDKLNTGELFF
TRBJ2-2	TRBV28	CASSPSFRELFF
TRBJ1-2	TRBV2	CASSEARAGLYGYTF
TRBJ2-1	TRBV7-9	CASSGPSGSSYNEQFF
TRBJ1-5	TRBV19	CASTSGEGGQPQHF
TRBJ2-7	TRBV9	CASSPLGGGYEQYF
TRBJ1-2	TRBV11-1	CASSNQGNGYTF
TRBJ1-2	TRBV28	CASSLGGGGADGYTF
TRBJ2-1	TRBV28	CASSPSGLARAYNEQFF